Reported below is one T cell receptor (beta chain). No antigen is known for it. This entry comes from a study of CD8+CD57+ T cells in acquired aplastic anemia. The wider study: Average DNA yield from sorted CD4+ and CD8+ cells was about 3.2 ug. Mean read depth for CD4+ cells from healthy donors was roughly 11 million.

Trimming left V 6 bases short and J 0 bases short, with 7 bases between. CDR3 length: 14 residues. Per germline, CDR1 KGHDR and CDR2 SFDVKD. TCR beta VDJ combinations and CDR3 sequences were profiled from genomic DNA. TCRdb reprocessed the reads with MiXCR, giving one entry per CDR3 protein. The sample carries more than 150,000 distinct CDR3 sequences, roughly half recorded once. Study-wide results and caveats: Almost 30 shared CD8+ CDR3s appeared highly expressed within patients' immunodominant clones.

The sequencing sample was made of sorted CD4+, CD8+, or CD8+CD57+ T cells (not recorded which) from PBMCs. The TCR was taken from a human donor in good health. The chain couples TRBV24-1 to TRBJ1-4, with D unresolved. CDR3 nucleotides: TGTGCCACCAGTTCGAAAACAACTAATGAAAAACTGTTTTTT. This encodes CATSSKTTNEKLFF.